The present entry profiles one TCR beta chain with its context. The specificity of this receptor is unknown. Per-nucleotide qualities are absent, and no much larger clonotype sits a single base away. Looking up the germline V gene (reference sequence) yields CDR1 LNHDA and CDR2 SQIVND. The CDR3 holds 15 amino acids from the cysteine to the phenylalanine. CDR3 DNA only is kept here, 45 bases in frame from base 1. Trimming takes 8 bases from V and 0 bases from J, and the germline ends sit 16 bases apart. To sequence the TCRbeta CDR3 region, genomic DNA was isolated from the sorted cells. The immunoSEQ Assay was used for sequencing of TCRbeta CDR3 regions. TCRdb re-hosts the immuneACCESS table, in-frame sequences only. Its copies lack some clones; in the studies checked, an unresolved V gene accounts for under half of them, and the cause for the rest is not known. The sample table shows more than 30,000 clones, and about 85% are seen once. Roughly 3.9% of the sample is in the top ten clones.

The data originate from a study of OX40 agonist ivuxolimab in advanced cancers. In terms of the full investigation: Ivuxolimab was a fully human IgG2 agonistic monoclonal antibody targeting the costimulatory receptor OX40 (CD134). Intravenous ivuxolimab was administered to patients every 2 weeks at six dose levels: 0.01, 0.1, 0.3, 1.5, 3 and 10 mg/kg. Of the approximately 53 patients in dose escalation, around 19 had hepatocellular carcinoma, roughly 15 had melanoma, 9 had renal cell carcinoma and 9 had head and neck cancer. The dose-escalation cohort was over 70% male with a mean age of about 65 years, ranging from about 23 to 85. Prior anti-PD-1, anti-PD-L1 or anti-CTLA-4 therapy was permitted, and checkpoint inhibitors had been received by more than 35% of dose-escalation patients. Three dose-escalation patients achieved partial responses, one with hepatocellular carcinoma and two with cutaneous melanoma. The purpose of peripheral TCRbeta sequencing was to test whether ivuxolimab changed TCR sequence diversity and led to clonal T-cell expansion. The paper describes the monotherapy dose-escalation part (N of about 54 patients) of the phase I trial of ivuxolimab. What the work shows at the level of the full study, not this receptor alone: After ivuxolimab, CD8+ T cells had more expanded clones than CD4+ T cells on average. In partial responders in the 0.1-3.0 mg/kg groups, normalized peripheral clonal expansion was found to be among the lowest, especially among CD8+ T cells. Low levels of normalized T-cell clonal expansion were also seen in some patients who did not respond. Clonal expansion of both CD4+ and CD8+ blood T cells was observed from baseline to week 6 at doses 0.1 to 3.0 mg/kg. Which antigens the clonally expanded peripheral T cells were specific for was not determined.

Patients with autoimmune disease history or receiving systemic immunosuppression were excluded from the trial. In every dose cohort, peripheral blood was drawn for TCR sequencing at baseline, cycle 4 day 1, and cycle 7 day 1. Samples were obtained from an open-label, multicenter, first-in-human phase I dose-escalation trial of ivuxolimab. Adults with locally advanced or metastatic melanoma, renal cell, hepatocellular, or head and neck squamous cell carcinoma were enrolled in the trial. Before TCR sequencing, CD4+ T cells and CD8+ T cells from peripheral blood were sorted into separate populations. The input for sequencing was CD4+ or CD8+ T cells sorted from blood, taken in a trial of the OX40 agonist ivuxolimab. This TCR came from an adult with an advanced solid tumor such as melanoma, head and neck, liver or kidney cancer. The chain is encoded by TRBV19 joined to TRBJ1-1, and possibly TRBD1, on 6 matching bases. Here is the DNA: TGTGCCAGTCGCCGTGGGGGCAACGTGAACACTGAAGCTTTCTTT. Its protein is CASRRGGNVNTEAFF.